The T cell receptor (beta chain) under discussion was sequenced for a study of cytomegalovirus exposure and HLA in healthy donors. Regarding the study as a whole: In a later analysis, about 17,000 TCR beta sequences were associated with HLA alleles at 0.05 false discovery rate.

Primers: 60 Vbeta forward and 13 Jbeta reverse. Clones were read by immunoSEQ multiplex PCR, and TCRdb kept only the in-frame ones, dropping some. Its clone listing holds over 65,000 clones. Germline lookup yields CDR1 SGHRS and CDR2 YFSETQ. The CDR3 is made up of 13 amino acids. The germline V and J ends were trimmed by 1 base and 3 bases, with 7 bases remaining between them. Details on this clone: The target antigen is unknown.

Sequences were obtained from PBMCs. The rearrangement uses TRBV5-1 and TRBJ1-1; D is unclear. This receptor was taken from a man under 40 in good health and CMV-seronegative. The chain's CDR3 is CASSLHGDTEAFF. Here the CDR3 DNA reads TGCGCCAGCAGCTTGCACGGGGACACTGAAGCTTTCTTT.